A selection of T cell receptor beta chains follows, all from one sample in a study of early T cells in non-severe SARS-CoV-2 infection. A single record per CDR3 protein comes from TCRdb applying MiXCR to the 5' RACE reads. The sample holds under 85,000 distinct CDR3 sequences, around 10% seen once. Material for sequencing was whole blood. These receptor sequences come from an adult who was a healthcare worker with PCR-confirmed SARS-CoV-2 infection or an uninfected control (not recorded which). Both conserved end residues are part of each CDR3. Fields, in order: J gene, D gene, clone size, V gene, CDR3 DNA, CDR3 protein. The D gene is left open where the match is weak. Size is stated for part of the rows, as once, few or many counts, or as a class when the clone is expanded.

TRBJ1-1	TRBD1	few	TRBV28	TGTGCCAGCAGTTATGGACAGGGGCCGGGAGCTTTCTTT	CASSYGQGPGAFF
TRBJ2-2	.	.	TRBV5-1	TGCGCCAGCAGCTTGGGTACCCGGGATCCCACCGGGGAGCTGTTTTTT	CASSLGTRDPTGELFF
TRBJ1-1	.	.	TRBV11-2	TGTGCCAGCAGCCCAGGGCAGGGAAGGAACACTGAAGCTTTCTTT	CASSPGQGRNTEAFF
TRBJ2-7	.	few	TRBV27	TGTGCCAGCAGTTTGAGGGGGACACTTCCCGAGCAGTACTTC	CASSLRGTLPEQYF
TRBJ2-4	TRBD1	many	TRBV12-3/TRBV12-4	TGTGCCAGCAGTATTGACAGGGTCGGCAAAAACATTCAGTACTTC	CASSIDRVGKNIQYF
TRBJ2-7	TRBD2	few	TRBV27	TGTGCCAGCAGTTTTCATTCGACTAGCGGGAGTGGCGAGCAGTACTTC	CASSFHSTSGSGEQYF
TRBJ2-2	TRBD1	many	TRBV10-3	TGTGCCATCCAACAGGGGTCGACCACCGGGGAGCTGTTTTTT	CAIQQGSTTGELFF
TRBJ1-1	.	.	TRBV11-3	TGTGCCAGCAGCCCGTGGACAGAAATGAACACTGAAGCTTTCTTT	CASSPWTEMNTEAFF
TRBJ2-1	.	many	TRBV20-1	TGCAGTGCTAGAGATCCCAGACAGACAAATTACAATGAGCAGTTCTTC	CSARDPRQTNYNEQFF
TRBJ1-4	.	few	TRBV7-9	TGTGCCAGCAGCTTAAGACAGAATGAAAAACTGTTTTTT	CASSLRQNEKLFF
TRBJ2-7	.	.	TRBV27	TGTGCCAGCAGTTCTAATCTAAGGGCCTACGAGCAGTACTTC	CASSSNLRAYEQYF
TRBJ2-7	.	few	TRBV19	TGTGCCAGTAGTACGAGAGAGGGGTACGAGCAGTACTTC	CASSTREGYEQYF
TRBJ2-7	TRBD2	many	TRBV20-1	TGCAGTGCTAGCGGGAGGGGTGGAGGCGAGCAGTACTTC	CSASGRGGGEQYF
TRBJ1-1	.	many	TRBV10-3	TGTGCCTCCGGGGCTCAGGGGTTGACCACTGAAGCTTTCTTT	CASGAQGLTTEAFF
TRBJ2-2	.	few	TRBV9	TGTGCCAGCCCCCGGTGGGGTGGAGACACCGGGGAGCTGTTTTTT	CASPRWGGDTGELFF
TRBJ2-1	.	.	TRBV11-2	TGTGCCAGCAGCTTACCGGGACCCCGGATGAATGAGCAGTTCTTC	CASSLPGPRMNEQFF
TRBJ1-4	.	many	TRBV2	TGTGCCAGCAGTGTGGCGGCCGTGGGGTTGAAACTGTTTTTT	CASSVAAVGLKLFF
TRBJ2-1	TRBD1	.	TRBV7-8	TGTGCCAGCAGCGCCGGACAGGGCAGAGAGCAGTTCTTC	CASSAGQGREQFF
TRBJ2-3	TRBD1	few	TRBV30	TGTGCCTGGAGTCTAGGACAGGGTCGATCAGATACGCAGTATTTT	CAWSLGQGRSDTQYF
TRBJ1-1	.	few	TRBV5-3	TGTGCCAGAAGCTTGGTGGGCCTGAACACTGAAGCTTTCTTT	CARSLVGLNTEAFF
TRBJ2-1	TRBD2	many	TRBV2	TGTGCCAGCAGTGAAGGAAGCGGGACGGGAAATGAGCAGTTCTTC	CASSEGSGTGNEQFF
TRBJ1-5	.	.	TRBV6-6	TGTGCCAGCAGTACCCTGGGGGTAGGGGGCAATCAGCCCCAGCATTTT	CASSTLGVGGNQPQHF
TRBJ2-1	TRBD2	.	TRBV5-1	TGCGCCAGCAGCCCCGGACTAGCGGGAGGGCCAGATGAGCAGTTCTTC	CASSPGLAGGPDEQFF
TRBJ1-1	.	.	TRBV28	TGTGCCAGCAGTTTGGGCCTCAGGGGTAAAGCTTTCTTT	CASSLGLRGKAFF
TRBJ1-2	.	once	TRBV25-1	TGTGCCAGCAGTGAAGGAAAGAGACCAGCCTATGGCTACACCTTC	CASSEGKRPAYGYTF
TRBJ2-5	TRBD1	many	TRBV29-1	TGCAGCGTTGAAAACAGGGGAGAGACCCAGTACTTC	CSVENRGETQYF
TRBJ2-7	TRBD2	few	TRBV27	TGTGCCAGCAGTTTAGGGCGGGGGGTCGCCTTCGGCGAGCAGTACTTC	CASSLGRGVAFGEQYF
TRBJ2-1	.	.	TRBV7-2	TGTGCCAGCAGCTCGTCTTCGGGGATCCATGAGCAGTTCTTC	CASSSSSGIHEQFF
TRBJ1-1	.	few	TRBV5-1	TGCGCCAGCAGCTTGGCCACCGTAAACACTGAAGCTTTCTTT	CASSLATVNTEAFF
TRBJ2-7	TRBD2	.	TRBV12-3/TRBV12-4	TGTGCCAGCAGTCCAGGACTAGCGCTCCCCTACGAGCAGTACTTC	CASSPGLALPYEQYF
TRBJ2-1	TRBD1	.	TRBV29-1	TGCAGCCAACAGGGGGCAGGTGACAATGAGCAGTTCTTC	CSQQGAGDNEQFF
TRBJ2-5	.	.	TRBV11-3	TGTGTCAGCCGCGCGACGCCCCAAGAGACCCAGTACTTC	CVSRATPQETQYF
TRBJ1-5	TRBD1	many	TRBV18	TGTGCCAGCTCACCACAGGGGGCGAATCAGCCCCAGCATTTT	CASSPQGANQPQHF
TRBJ2-3	.	many	TRBV7-9	TGTGCCAGCAGCTTAGTACAGGCGATCACAGATACGCAGTATTTT	CASSLVQAITDTQYF
TRBJ1-5	TRBD1	few	TRBV7-8	TGTGCCAGCAGCTGGGACAGGGGAAATCAGCCCCAGCATTTT	CASSWDRGNQPQHF
TRBJ2-4	TRBD2	few	TRBV20-1	TGCAGTGCTAGGGAACCAAAAGCGGGAGGGCCAGGGTACATTCAGTACTTC	CSAREPKAGGPGYIQYF
TRBJ1-2	.	many	TRBV12-3/TRBV12-4	TGTGCCAGCAGTTATCAGGATCTTTACTATGGCTACACCTTC	CASSYQDLYYGYTF
TRBJ1-2	.	.	TRBV7-9	TGTGCCAGCAGCTTTTCTTCAACGACCTATGGCTACACCTTC	CASSFSSTTYGYTF
TRBJ2-3	.	once	TRBV5-1	TGCGCCAGCAGTTCCCAACCGGCGCTCTTCACAGATACGCAGTATTTT	CASSSQPALFTDTQYF
TRBJ2-7	TRBD1	many	TRBV5-1	TGCGCCAGCAGCTTAGCCCCGGGACAGCCTTACGAGCAGTACTTC	CASSLAPGQPYEQYF
TRBJ2-1	.	few	TRBV27	TGTGCCAGCAGTCCACGGACTCGAACGAGGTTGGGCAATGAGCAGTTCTTC	CASSPRTRTRLGNEQFF
TRBJ1-2	TRBD1	.	TRBV7-9	TGTGCCAGCAGCTCCGACAGGGGGGGACCTTATGGCTACACCTTC	CASSSDRGGPYGYTF
TRBJ2-1	.	.	TRBV6-1	TGTGCCAGCAGTGAAGCATCCACGATACAGGGCTGGGCGGACTACAATGAGCAGTTCTTC	CASSEASTIQGWADYNEQFF
TRBJ1-5	TRBD1	.	TRBV30	TGTGCCTTCTCCCGAGGGACAGTCAATCAGCCCCAGCATTTT	CAFSRGTVNQPQHF
TRBJ2-7	.	.	TRBV6-5	TGTGCCAGCAGTTACTCGAAGGGGGAGACCTACGAGCAGTACTTC	CASSYSKGETYEQYF
TRBJ2-7	.	few	TRBV29-1	TGCAGCGTGCAGAGTGCAAGGGACGCAGGATCCTCCTACGAGCAGTACTTC	CSVQSARDAGSSYEQYF
TRBJ1-3	TRBD1	many	TRBV7-9	TGTGCCAGCAGCTTAGACGGACAGGGGGCCGTAACAGGAAACACCATATATTTT	CASSLDGQGAVTGNTIYF
TRBJ2-5	.	many	TRBV7-3	TGTGCCAGCAGCTTAACGAGGGGTGGTCGTGAGACCCAGTACTTC	CASSLTRGGRETQYF
TRBJ2-1	.	many	TRBV5-1	TGCGCCAGCAGCCGTGAATGGGGGATTCAGAATGAGCAGTTCTTC	CASSREWGIQNEQFF
TRBJ1-5	.	many	TRBV6-1	TGTGCCAGCCTGGGTCGACCCAATCAGCCCCAGCATTTT	CASLGRPNQPQHF